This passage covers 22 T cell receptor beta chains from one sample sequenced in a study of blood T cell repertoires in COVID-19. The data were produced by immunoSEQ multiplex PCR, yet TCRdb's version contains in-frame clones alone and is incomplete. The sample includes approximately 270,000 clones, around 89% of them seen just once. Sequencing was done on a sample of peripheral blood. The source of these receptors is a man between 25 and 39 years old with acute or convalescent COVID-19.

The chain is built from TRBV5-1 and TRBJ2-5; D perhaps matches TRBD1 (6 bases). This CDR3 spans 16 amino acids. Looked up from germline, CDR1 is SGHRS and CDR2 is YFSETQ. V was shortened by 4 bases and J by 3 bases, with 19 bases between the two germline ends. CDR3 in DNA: TGCGCCAGCAGCACCGGACAGCCTTCTCGGAAAGAGACCCAGTACTTC. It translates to CASSTGQPSRKETQYF. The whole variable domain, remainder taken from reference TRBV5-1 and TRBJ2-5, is KAGVTQTPRYLIKTRGQQVTLSCSPISGHRSVSWYQQTPGQGLQFLFEYFSETQRNKGNFPGRFSGRQFSNSRSEMNVSTLELGDSALYLCASSTGQPSRKETQYFGPGTRLLVL.

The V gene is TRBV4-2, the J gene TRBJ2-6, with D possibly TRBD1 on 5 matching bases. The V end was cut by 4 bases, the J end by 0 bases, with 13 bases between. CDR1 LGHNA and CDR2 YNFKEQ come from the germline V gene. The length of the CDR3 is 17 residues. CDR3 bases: TGTGCCAGCAGCCCCGAAGTGACAGCCTCTGGGGCCAACGTCCTGACTTTC. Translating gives CASSPEVTASGANVLTF.

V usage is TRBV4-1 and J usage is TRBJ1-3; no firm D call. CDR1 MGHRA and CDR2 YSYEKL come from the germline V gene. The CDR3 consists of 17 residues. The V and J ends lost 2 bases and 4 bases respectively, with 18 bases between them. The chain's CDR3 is CASSQPLLRREGNTIYF. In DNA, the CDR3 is TGCGCCAGCAGCCAACCATTACTTCGGAGGGAAGGAAACACCATATATTTT.

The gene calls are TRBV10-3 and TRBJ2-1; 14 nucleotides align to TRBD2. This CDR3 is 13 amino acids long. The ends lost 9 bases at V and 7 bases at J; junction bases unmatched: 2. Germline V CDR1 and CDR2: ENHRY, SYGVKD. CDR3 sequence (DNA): TGTGCCATAGGACTAGCGGGAGGTAATGAGCAGTTCTTC. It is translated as CAIGLAGGNEQFF.

CDR3 nucleotides: TGTGCCAGCAGCCCCTCAAGCGGGGGGCTTAATAAGCAGTTCTTC. As protein: CASSPSSGGLNKQFF. This sequence joins TRBV7-2 and TRBJ2-1; 9 bases line up with TRBD2. CDR1 SGHTA and CDR2 FQGNSA come from the germline V gene. This CDR3 has 15 residues. The ends lost 5 bases at V and 11 bases at J; junction bases unmatched: 13.

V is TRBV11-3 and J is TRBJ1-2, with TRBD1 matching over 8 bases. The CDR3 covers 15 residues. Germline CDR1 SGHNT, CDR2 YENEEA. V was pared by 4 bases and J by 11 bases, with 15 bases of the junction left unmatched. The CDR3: CASSSRTGSGVRYTF. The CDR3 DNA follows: TGTGCCAGCAGCTCTCGGACAGGGTCTGGGGTTCGATACACCTTC.

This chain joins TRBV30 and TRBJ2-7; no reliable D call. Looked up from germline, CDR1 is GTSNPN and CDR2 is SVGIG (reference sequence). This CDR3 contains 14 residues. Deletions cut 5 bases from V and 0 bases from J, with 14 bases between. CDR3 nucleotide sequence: TGTGCCTGGTATGCTGGTGAGAGCTCCTACGAGCAGTACTTC. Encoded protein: CAWYAGESSYEQYF.

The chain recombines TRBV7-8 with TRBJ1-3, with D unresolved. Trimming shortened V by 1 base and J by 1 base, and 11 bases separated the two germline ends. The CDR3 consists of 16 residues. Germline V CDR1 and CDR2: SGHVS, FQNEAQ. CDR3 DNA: TGTGCCAGCAGCTTAGGGCTCCGCCAGTCTGGAAACACCATATATTTT. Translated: CASSLGLRQSGNTIYF.

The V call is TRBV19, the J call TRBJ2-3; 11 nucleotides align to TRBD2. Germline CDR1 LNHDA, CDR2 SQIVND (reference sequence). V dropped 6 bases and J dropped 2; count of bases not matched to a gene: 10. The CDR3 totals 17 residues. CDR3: CASSQSGLAGFTDTQYF. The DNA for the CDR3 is TGTGCCAGTAGCCAATCCGGACTAGCGGGTTTCACAGATACGCAGTATTTT. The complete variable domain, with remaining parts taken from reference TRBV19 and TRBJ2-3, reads DGGITQSPKYLFRKEGQNVTLSCEQNLNHDAMYWYRQDPGQGLRLIYYSQIVNDFQKGDIAEGYSVSREKKESFPLTVTSAQKNPTAFYLCASSQSGLAGFTDTQYFGPGTRLTVL.

The CDR3 reads CASSILGEFKDTQYF. The DNA of the CDR3 is TGTGCCAGTAGTATTCTGGGAGAGTTCAAAGATACGCAGTATTTT. The gene calls are TRBV19 and TRBJ2-3; tentative D call: TRBD2 (5 bases). From germline, CDR1 is LNHDA and CDR2 SQIVND (reference sequence). V lost 3 bases, J lost 5 bases, and 15 bases lay in between. The CDR3 length is 15 residues.

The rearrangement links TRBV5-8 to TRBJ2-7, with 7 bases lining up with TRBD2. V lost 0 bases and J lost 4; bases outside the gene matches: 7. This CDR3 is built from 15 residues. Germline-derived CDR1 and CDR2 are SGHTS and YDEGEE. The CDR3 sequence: CASSLEAGVKYEQYF. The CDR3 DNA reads TGTGCCAGCAGCTTGGAGGCGGGAGTAAAATACGAGCAGTACTTC. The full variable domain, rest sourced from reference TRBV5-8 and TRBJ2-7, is EAGVTQSPTHLIKTRGQQATLRCSPISGHTSVYWYQQALGLGLQFLLWYDEGEERNRGNFPPRFSGRQFPNYSSELNVNALELEDSALYLCASSLEAGVKYEQYFGPGTRLTVT.

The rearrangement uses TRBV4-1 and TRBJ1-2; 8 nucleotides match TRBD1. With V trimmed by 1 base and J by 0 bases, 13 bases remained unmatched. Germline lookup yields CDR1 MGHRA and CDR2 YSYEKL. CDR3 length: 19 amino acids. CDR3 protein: CASSQVVPRQGTTNYGYTF. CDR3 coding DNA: TGCGCCAGCAGCCAAGTCGTTCCGAGACAGGGGACTACTAACTATGGCTACACCTTC.

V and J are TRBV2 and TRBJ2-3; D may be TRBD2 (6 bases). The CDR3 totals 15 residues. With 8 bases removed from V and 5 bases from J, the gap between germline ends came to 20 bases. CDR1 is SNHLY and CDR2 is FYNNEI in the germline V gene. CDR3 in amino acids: CASPRGRDVRDTQYF. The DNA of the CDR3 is TGTGCCAGCCCCAGAGGGCGGGATGTCAGAGATACGCAGTATTTT.

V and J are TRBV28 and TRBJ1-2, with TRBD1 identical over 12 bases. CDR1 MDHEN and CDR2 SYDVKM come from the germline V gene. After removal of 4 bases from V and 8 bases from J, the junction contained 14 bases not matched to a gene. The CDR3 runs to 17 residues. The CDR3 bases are TGTGCCAGCAGTTCCTACAGGGACAGGGGGCGCCGGGGGGGCTACACCTTC. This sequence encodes CASSSYRDRGRRGGYTF.

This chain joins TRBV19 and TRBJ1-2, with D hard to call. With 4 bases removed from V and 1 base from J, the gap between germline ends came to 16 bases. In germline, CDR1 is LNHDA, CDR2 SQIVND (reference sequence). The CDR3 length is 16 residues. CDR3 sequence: CASSTLLIPFNYGYTF. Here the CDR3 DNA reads TGTGCCAGTAGTACCCTTCTAATTCCATTTAACTATGGCTACACCTTC. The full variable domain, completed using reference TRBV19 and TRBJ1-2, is DGGITQSPKYLFRKEGQNVTLSCEQNLNHDAMYWYRQDPGQGLRLIYYSQIVNDFQKGDIAEGYSVSREKKESFPLTVTSAQKNPTAFYLCASSTLLIPFNYGYTFGSGTRLTVV.

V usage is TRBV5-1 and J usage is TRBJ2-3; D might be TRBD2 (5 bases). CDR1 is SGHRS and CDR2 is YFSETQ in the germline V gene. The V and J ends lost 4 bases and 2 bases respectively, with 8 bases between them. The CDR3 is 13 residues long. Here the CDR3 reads CASSTGVTDTQYF. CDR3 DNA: TGCGCCAGCAGCACCGGGGTCACAGATACGCAGTATTTT.

This CDR3 is CASTKTENYGYTF. CDR3 bases: TGTGCCAGCACAAAGACGGAGAACTATGGCTACACCTTC. J is TRBJ1-2 and V is TRBV6-5, with D uncertain. The CDR3 has 13 amino acids. From germline, CDR1 is MNHEY and CDR2 SVGAGI. V shed 7 bases and J shed 2 bases, with 11 bases lying between them.

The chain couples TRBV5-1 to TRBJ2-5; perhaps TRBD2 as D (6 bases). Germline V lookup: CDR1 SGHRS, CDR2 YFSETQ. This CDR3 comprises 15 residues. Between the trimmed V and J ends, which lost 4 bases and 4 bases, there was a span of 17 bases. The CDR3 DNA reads TGCGCCAGCAGCGTCCTAACTAGCTCCCCAGAGACCCAGTACTTC. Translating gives CASSVLTSSPETQYF.

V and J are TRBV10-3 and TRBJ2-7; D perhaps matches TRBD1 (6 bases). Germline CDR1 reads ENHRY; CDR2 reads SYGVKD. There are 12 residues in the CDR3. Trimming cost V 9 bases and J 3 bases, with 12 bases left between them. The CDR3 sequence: CAIGQLDYEQYF. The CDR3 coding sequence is TGTGCCATTGGACAGTTGGACTACGAGCAGTACTTC.

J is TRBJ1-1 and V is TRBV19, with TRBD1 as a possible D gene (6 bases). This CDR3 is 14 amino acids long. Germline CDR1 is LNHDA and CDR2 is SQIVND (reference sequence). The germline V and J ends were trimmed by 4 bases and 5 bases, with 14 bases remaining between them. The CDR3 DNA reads TGTGCCAGTAGTAACTTTTGGGGGCAAACTGAAGCTTTCTTT. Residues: CASSNFWGQTEAFF.

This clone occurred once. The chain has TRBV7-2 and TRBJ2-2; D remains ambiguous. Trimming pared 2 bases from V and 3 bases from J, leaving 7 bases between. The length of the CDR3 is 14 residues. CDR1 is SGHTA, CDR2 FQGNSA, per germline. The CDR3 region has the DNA TGTGCCAGCAGCTTATCGTCCTACACCGGGGAGCTGTTTTTT. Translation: CASSLSSYTGELFF.

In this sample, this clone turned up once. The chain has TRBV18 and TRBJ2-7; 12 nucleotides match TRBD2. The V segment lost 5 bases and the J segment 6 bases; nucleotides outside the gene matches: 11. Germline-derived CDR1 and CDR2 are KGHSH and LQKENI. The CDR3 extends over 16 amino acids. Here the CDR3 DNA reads TGTGCCAGCTCAGCCGGACTAGCGGGGCTCTCCGCCGAGCAGTACTTC. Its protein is CASSAGLAGLSAEQYF.